This T cell receptor (beta chain) was documented in a study of cytomegalovirus exposure and HLA in healthy donors. Whole-study findings and limits: Trimming of TCR beta V- and J-genes showed a link, identified in a later analysis, to a missense DCLRE1C variant. Later analysis suggested most CMV-associated TCR beta chains were HLA-restricted. Researchers catalogued 150 or so TCR beta chains as cytomegalovirus-associated.

The primer mix had 60 Vbeta and 13 Jbeta primers. Using immunoSEQ multiplex PCR, the repertoire was profiled, and TCRdb retains in-frame clones only, with some absent. The data show about 180,000 clones, with around 80% seen just once and 0.65% to 0.75% held by the top ten. This clone was picked up a small number of times. Its specificity is not known. Trimming removed 2 bases from V and 2 bases from J, with 12 bases in between. Germline CDR1 reads MGHRA; CDR2 reads YSYEKL. The CDR3 contains 15 residues. V and J are TRBV4-1 and TRBJ1-1; D remains ambiguous. The sequenced material came from PBMCs. This clonotype was obtained from a woman aged 40 to 50 in good health and CMV-seronegative. The CDR3 region has the DNA TGCGCCAGCAGCCAAAGTAGAGGGCCAAACACTGAAGCTTTCTTT. It is translated as CASSQSRGPNTEAFF.